The rows below give T cell receptor beta chains drawn from one sample of a study of T cell responses to AZD1222 COVID-19 vaccine. The repertoire was sequenced with immunoSEQ multiplex PCR; TCRdb's copy has only in-frame clones and lacks some. Here the sample spans 90,000 to 150,000 clones, approximately 86% being singletons. The input for sequencing was peripheral blood, taken on day 0 of AZD1222 vaccination. These receptors all come from an adult in good health. Each CDR3 is given with its conserved first and last residue. Each record gives: CDR3 DNA, CDR3 protein, V gene, D gene, clone size, J gene. A D gene is named only where the DNA matches it firmly. Size values are once, few and many counts, or a class for expanded clones, and some rows have none.

CDR3nt: TGTGCCAGCAGCTCGGACGCAGGAAACACCATATATTTT; CDR3aa: CASSSDAGNTIYF; v_gene: TRBV5-4; d_gene: -; abundance: -; j_gene: TRBJ1-3
CDR3nt: TGTGCCATCAGTGAGTCGGCGGGAGTGGCCTACAATGAGCAGTTCTTC; CDR3aa: CAISESAGVAYNEQFF; v_gene: TRBV10-3; d_gene: TRBD2; abundance: -; j_gene: TRBJ2-1
CDR3nt: TGTGCCAGCAGCTTACGAGCGGTTAGCTCCTACAATGAGCAGTTCTTC; CDR3aa: CASSLRAVSSYNEQFF; v_gene: TRBV7-3; d_gene: -; abundance: -; j_gene: TRBJ2-1
CDR3nt: TGTGCCATCGCGACAGACACGAATGAAAAACTGTTTTTT; CDR3aa: CAIATDTNEKLFF; v_gene: TRBV10-3; d_gene: -; abundance: once; j_gene: TRBJ1-4
CDR3nt: TGCGCCAGCAGCTTGGACCGCACGAACACAGATACGCAGTATTTT; CDR3aa: CASSLDRTNTDTQYF; v_gene: TRBV5-1; d_gene: -; abundance: -; j_gene: TRBJ2-3
CDR3nt: TGCAGCGTTGAAGAGGGGGGACTCGCCAATGAGCAGTTCTTC; CDR3aa: CSVEEGGLANEQFF; v_gene: TRBV29-1; d_gene: -; abundance: -; j_gene: TRBJ2-1
CDR3nt: TGCGCCAGCAGTCCGGGACCGGTAATGTTTTTC; CDR3aa: CASSPGPVMFF; v_gene: TRBV10-1; d_gene: -; abundance: once; j_gene: TRBJ2-7
CDR3nt: TGTGCCAGCAGCTTGGATCCTCGGGGGGGCACTGAAGCTTTCTTT; CDR3aa: CASSLDPRGGTEAFF; v_gene: TRBV5-6; d_gene: -; abundance: -; j_gene: TRBJ1-1
CDR3nt: TGTGCCAGCACCCCAAGGACAGGCCGCTCCTATAATTCACCCCTCCACTTT; CDR3aa: CASTPRTGRSYNSPLHF; v_gene: TRBV28; d_gene: TRBD1; abundance: -; j_gene: TRBJ1-6
CDR3nt: TGCGCCAGCAGCTTGGCCGGGACAGGGAATGAGCAGTTCTTC; CDR3aa: CASSLAGTGNEQFF; v_gene: TRBV5-1; d_gene: TRBD1; abundance: -; j_gene: TRBJ2-1
CDR3nt: TGCGCCAGCAGCCAAGTGAACGTAGGGACAGGAACTGGAAACACCATATATTTT; CDR3aa: CASSQVNVGTGTGNTIYF; v_gene: TRBV4-1; d_gene: TRBD1; abundance: -; j_gene: TRBJ1-3
CDR3nt: TGTGCCAGCAGCCAAGGACAGGGGGCCTATGGCTACACCTTC; CDR3aa: CASSQGQGAYGYTF; v_gene: TRBV3-1/TRBV3-2; d_gene: TRBD1; abundance: once; j_gene: TRBJ1-2
CDR3nt: TGTGCCAGCTCACCGGGGTCGGGAATAGCGGGAGTGCGTGAGCAGTTCTTC; CDR3aa: CASSPGSGIAGVREQFF; v_gene: TRBV18; d_gene: TRBD2; abundance: -; j_gene: TRBJ2-1
CDR3nt: TGTGCCAGCAGCTTATCTTGGCAACAAGAAGCTTTCTTT; CDR3aa: CASSLSWQQEAFF; v_gene: TRBV7-3; d_gene: -; abundance: -; j_gene: TRBJ1-1
CDR3nt: TGTGCCACCGGACTAGCGGGAGACCTGAACACCGGGGAGCTGTTTTTT; CDR3aa: CATGLAGDLNTGELFF; v_gene: TRBV19; d_gene: TRBD2; abundance: -; j_gene: TRBJ2-2
CDR3nt: TGTGCCAGCAGCCAAGATCCCGGGCCCGGGGAGACCCAGTACTTC; CDR3aa: CASSQDPGPGETQYF; v_gene: TRBV3-1/TRBV3-2; d_gene: -; abundance: -; j_gene: TRBJ2-5
CDR3nt: TGTGCCTGGAGGGAAAGGGCGGACACCATATATTTT; CDR3aa: CAWRERADTIYF; v_gene: TRBV30; d_gene: -; abundance: once; j_gene: TRBJ1-3
CDR3nt: TGCGCCAGCAGTCAATTTCGCCGGCAGGGGGAGAGTGGCTACACCTTC; CDR3aa: CASSQFRRQGESGYTF; v_gene: TRBV23-1; d_gene: TRBD1; abundance: -; j_gene: TRBJ1-2
CDR3nt: TGTGCCAGCAGTCCGGGACAGAGGGATTCACCCCTCCACTTT; CDR3aa: CASSPGQRDSPLHF; v_gene: TRBV7-8; d_gene: TRBD1; abundance: -; j_gene: TRBJ1-6
CDR3nt: TGTGCCAGCAGCTCCCTGGGGGGGCGCAGGGGAGAAGATACGCAGTATTTT; CDR3aa: CASSSLGGRRGEDTQYF; v_gene: TRBV9; d_gene: -; abundance: -; j_gene: TRBJ2-3
CDR3nt: TGTGCCAGCAGCTCCGGACTAGCGGGACCGTACGAGCAGTACTTC; CDR3aa: CASSSGLAGPYEQYF; v_gene: TRBV5-4; d_gene: TRBD2; abundance: -; j_gene: TRBJ2-7
CDR3nt: TGTGCCACCAGTGACCGCCCCGGGAACACCATATATTTT; CDR3aa: CATSDRPGNTIYF; v_gene: TRBV24-1; d_gene: -; abundance: -; j_gene: TRBJ1-3
CDR3nt: TGTGCCAGTAGTATCTCCGGCCACACAGATACGCAGTATTTT; CDR3aa: CASSISGHTDTQYF; v_gene: TRBV19; d_gene: -; abundance: -; j_gene: TRBJ2-3
CDR3nt: TGTGCCAGCAGCGTCGGCACTGAAGCTTTCTTT; CDR3aa: CASSVGTEAFF; v_gene: TRBV7-2; d_gene: -; abundance: -; j_gene: TRBJ1-1
CDR3nt: TGTGCCAGTAGTATCAGGGAGATTCCCACTGAAGCTTTCTTT; CDR3aa: CASSIREIPTEAFF; v_gene: TRBV19; d_gene: -; abundance: -; j_gene: TRBJ1-1
CDR3nt: TGTGCCAGCAGCCAAGCCACTAGCGGGGGCCTAAATGAGCAGTTCTTC; CDR3aa: CASSQATSGGLNEQFF; v_gene: TRBV4-2; d_gene: TRBD2; abundance: once; j_gene: TRBJ2-1
CDR3nt: TGTGCCAGCAGCCAGGGACAGGGGATCACTGAAGCTTTCTTT; CDR3aa: CASSQGQGITEAFF; v_gene: TRBV5-5; d_gene: TRBD1; abundance: once; j_gene: TRBJ1-1
CDR3nt: TGTGCCAGCAGCTTAGATCCAGCGGGAGCAGATACGCAGTATTTT; CDR3aa: CASSLDPAGADTQYF; v_gene: TRBV11-2; d_gene: TRBD2; abundance: -; j_gene: TRBJ2-3
CDR3nt: TGTGCCAGTAGTATACCCGACAGGGGGAAGATTGAAGCTTTCTTT; CDR3aa: CASSIPDRGKIEAFF; v_gene: TRBV19; d_gene: TRBD1; abundance: -; j_gene: TRBJ1-1
CDR3nt: TGTGCCAGCAGCTTAGACATGTTGCGGGAGACCCAGTACTTC; CDR3aa: CASSLDMLRETQYF; v_gene: TRBV13; d_gene: -; abundance: -; j_gene: TRBJ2-5
CDR3nt: TGTGCCAGCAGCCCCCACAGGGGGGGTCAGCCCCAGCATTTT; CDR3aa: CASSPHRGGQPQHF; v_gene: TRBV6-5; d_gene: TRBD1; abundance: -; j_gene: TRBJ1-5
CDR3nt: TGTGCCAGCAGCTTAGCCGGCCAGGGGGCTCAGCCCCAGCATTTT; CDR3aa: CASSLAGQGAQPQHF; v_gene: TRBV7-9; d_gene: TRBD1; abundance: -; j_gene: TRBJ1-5
CDR3nt: TGTGCCAGTAGTATAGTTAGCGGCGCCGGGAATGAGCAGTTCTTC; CDR3aa: CASSIVSGAGNEQFF; v_gene: TRBV19; d_gene: -; abundance: -; j_gene: TRBJ2-1
CDR3nt: TGTGCCAGCAGCCAAGGGACCCCTGGGGCAGATACGCAGTATTTT; CDR3aa: CASSQGTPGADTQYF; v_gene: TRBV3-1/TRBV3-2; d_gene: -; abundance: -; j_gene: TRBJ2-3
CDR3nt: TGTGCCAGCAGCTTAGCCGGCAGGGGCGGGGAGACCCAGTACTTC; CDR3aa: CASSLAGRGGETQYF; v_gene: TRBV7-6; d_gene: -; abundance: -; j_gene: TRBJ2-5
CDR3nt: TGTGCCAGCAGTCATAGACAGGGGAGACAGCCCCAGCATTTT; CDR3aa: CASSHRQGRQPQHF; v_gene: TRBV3-1/TRBV3-2; d_gene: TRBD1; abundance: -; j_gene: TRBJ1-5
CDR3nt: TGTGCCAGCAGTGACGGACAGGGGGCGAACACCGGGGAGCTGTTTTTT; CDR3aa: CASSDGQGANTGELFF; v_gene: TRBV6-4; d_gene: TRBD1; abundance: few; j_gene: TRBJ2-2
CDR3nt: TGTGCCAGCAGCCCTTTGGTAGGGGACAGGGACTATGGCTACACCTTC; CDR3aa: CASSPLVGDRDYGYTF; v_gene: TRBV7-6; d_gene: TRBD1; abundance: -; j_gene: TRBJ1-2
CDR3nt: TGTGCCAGCAGCCGCGCCGGCGAGCAGTACTTC; CDR3aa: CASSRAGEQYF; v_gene: TRBV3-1/TRBV3-2; d_gene: -; abundance: -; j_gene: TRBJ2-7
CDR3nt: TGTGCCAGCAGCGGACTAGCGGGTGCCGGGGAGCTGTTTTTT; CDR3aa: CASSGLAGAGELFF; v_gene: TRBV2; d_gene: TRBD2; abundance: -; j_gene: TRBJ2-2
CDR3nt: TGTGCCAGCAGTGAAGGCGGAGCTGGAAACACCATATATTTT; CDR3aa: CASSEGGAGNTIYF; v_gene: TRBV6-1; d_gene: -; abundance: -; j_gene: TRBJ1-3
CDR3nt: TGTGCCAGCAGGGGGGACTCCTATGGCTACACCTTC; CDR3aa: CASRGDSYGYTF; v_gene: TRBV2; d_gene: -; abundance: -; j_gene: TRBJ1-2
CDR3nt: TGTGCCAGCAGCCCCCCTCCGGGGCGGGAGACCCAGTACTTC; CDR3aa: CASSPPPGRETQYF; v_gene: TRBV3-1/TRBV3-2; d_gene: -; abundance: -; j_gene: TRBJ2-5
CDR3nt: TGTGCCAGCAGCTCAAGACTAGCGGACTTCACAGATACGCAGTATTTT; CDR3aa: CASSSRLADFTDTQYF; v_gene: TRBV28; d_gene: TRBD2; abundance: -; j_gene: TRBJ2-3
CDR3nt: TGTGCCAGCAGCCGACCCGGCTTCCCCTCCTACAATGAGCAGTTCTTC; CDR3aa: CASSRPGFPSYNEQFF; v_gene: TRBV7-9; d_gene: -; abundance: -; j_gene: TRBJ2-1
CDR3nt: TGTGCCAGCAATAGGGGAGGGGGAGGGAAAAATGAGCAGTTCTTC; CDR3aa: CASNRGGGGKNEQFF; v_gene: TRBV28; d_gene: -; abundance: -; j_gene: TRBJ2-1
CDR3nt: TGCGCCAGCAGCCCTCCGGGGGGGAGCTCCTACAATGAGCAGTTCTTC; CDR3aa: CASSPPGGSSYNEQFF; v_gene: TRBV5-1; d_gene: TRBD2; abundance: -; j_gene: TRBJ2-1
CDR3nt: TGTGCCAGCAGCTTGGGGGGGCTGGCTGAGCAGTTCTTC; CDR3aa: CASSLGGLAEQFF; v_gene: TRBV5-4; d_gene: -; abundance: -; j_gene: TRBJ2-1
CDR3nt: TGTGCCAGCAGTTCTATAACCCTCACAGATACGCAGTATTTT; CDR3aa: CASSSITLTDTQYF; v_gene: TRBV27; d_gene: -; abundance: -; j_gene: TRBJ2-3
CDR3nt: TGTGCCAGCACTGATACGCCACCCCTCCACTTT; CDR3aa: CASTDTPPLHF; v_gene: TRBV2; d_gene: -; abundance: -; j_gene: TRBJ1-6
CDR3nt: TGCGCCAGCAGCCAAGAAGGGCCCGAGGCCCAGTACTTC; CDR3aa: CASSQEGPEAQYF; v_gene: TRBV4-1; d_gene: -; abundance: once; j_gene: TRBJ2-5
CDR3nt: TGTGCCATCCGGGATGGTGAGACCCAGTACTTC; CDR3aa: CAIRDGETQYF; v_gene: TRBV10-3; d_gene: -; abundance: -; j_gene: TRBJ2-5
CDR3nt: TGTGCCAGCAGTGAAAACAGGGGTGGGTGGGGTGAGCAGTTCTTC; CDR3aa: CASSENRGGWGEQFF; v_gene: TRBV6-1; d_gene: TRBD1; abundance: once; j_gene: TRBJ2-1
CDR3nt: TGTGCCAGCAAACTAGCGGGGGGGAAGAATGAGCAGTTCTTC; CDR3aa: CASKLAGGKNEQFF; v_gene: TRBV3-1/TRBV3-2; d_gene: TRBD2; abundance: -; j_gene: TRBJ2-1
CDR3nt: TGTGCCAGCAGTTTATACCCCCCGATGGAGATAGCGGGAGGGGTGAATACGCAGTATTTT; CDR3aa: CASSLYPPMEIAGGVNTQYF; v_gene: TRBV27; d_gene: TRBD2; abundance: -; j_gene: TRBJ2-3